A selection of T cell receptor beta chains follows, all from one sample in a study of shared clonotypes between healthy human individuals. The table came from immunoSEQ multiplex PCR; TCRdb's copy has only in-frame clones and leaves some out. Of approximately 2,200,000 clones in the sample, under 95% are singletons; the top ten hold around 1.7%. The sample was naive CD8+ T cells from PBMCs. The receptors were sampled from a man aged 18 to 30 in good health. Some clones in this sample may be carry-over from other donors' samples. Each CDR3 is given with its conserved first and last residue. Fields, in order: J gene, CDR3 length, V gene, clone size, D gene, CDR3 DNA, CDR3 protein. D genes are given only for firm matches. Not all rows give a size; the values are once, few, many and, for expanded clones, a class.

j_call: TRBJ2-2
cdr3_length: 15
v_call: TRBV28
clone_size: .
d_call: TRBD2
cdr3_nt: TGTGCCAGCAGTCAACTAGCGGGAGGGACCGGGGAGCTGTTTTTT
cdr3_aa: CASSQLAGGTGELFF

j_call: TRBJ2-3
cdr3_length: 17
v_call: TRBV7-8
clone_size: .
d_call: TRBD2
cdr3_nt: TGTGCCAGCAGCTTAGTCCGACTAGCAGACGACACAGATACGCAGTATTTT
cdr3_aa: CASSLVRLADDTDTQYF

j_call: TRBJ2-7
cdr3_length: 16
v_call: TRBV14
clone_size: .
d_call: .
cdr3_nt: TGTGCCAGCAGCCGGACTTTCGGAGACACTGCCTACGAGCAGTACTTC
cdr3_aa: CASSRTFGDTAYEQYF

j_call: TRBJ2-7
cdr3_length: 14
v_call: TRBV19
clone_size: .
d_call: .
cdr3_nt: TGTGCCAGTAGTATTGCCACCAACCACTACGAGCAGTACTTC
cdr3_aa: CASSIATNHYEQYF

j_call: TRBJ2-3
cdr3_length: 14
v_call: TRBV28
clone_size: .
d_call: .
cdr3_nt: TGTGCCAGCAGTTTACCTTCCTCCACAGATACGCAGTATTTT
cdr3_aa: CASSLPSSTDTQYF

j_call: TRBJ2-2
cdr3_length: 12
v_call: TRBV7-2
clone_size: .
d_call: .
cdr3_nt: TGTGCCAGCAGTTATAGCACCGGGGAGCTGTTTTTT
cdr3_aa: CASSYSTGELFF

j_call: TRBJ1-2
cdr3_length: 13
v_call: TRBV7-3
clone_size: .
d_call: TRBD1
cdr3_nt: TGTGCCAGCAGTTTTGACAGGGTCTATGGCTACACCTTC
cdr3_aa: CASSFDRVYGYTF

j_call: TRBJ2-7
cdr3_length: 17
v_call: TRBV27
clone_size: once
d_call: TRBD1
cdr3_nt: TGTGCCAGCAGTTTCATAGGGAGCACAGGGGGGATCGACGAGCAGTACTTC
cdr3_aa: CASSFIGSTGGIDEQYF

j_call: TRBJ2-5
cdr3_length: 15
v_call: TRBV19
clone_size: .
d_call: TRBD1
cdr3_nt: TGTGCCAGTAGTATAGGGGTAGGGGGCAGGGAGACCCAGTACTTC
cdr3_aa: CASSIGVGGRETQYF

j_call: TRBJ1-2
cdr3_length: 14
v_call: TRBV5-4
clone_size: .
d_call: .
cdr3_nt: TGTGCCAGCAGCCCGGCGGGGCTCGCCTATGGCTACACCTTC
cdr3_aa: CASSPAGLAYGYTF

j_call: TRBJ2-1
cdr3_length: 14
v_call: TRBV6-5
clone_size: .
d_call: .
cdr3_nt: TGTGCCAGCAGTTTTTACGAGGCCTACAATGAGCAGTTCTTC
cdr3_aa: CASSFYEAYNEQFF

j_call: TRBJ1-1
cdr3_length: 13
v_call: TRBV7-9
clone_size: .
d_call: TRBD1
cdr3_nt: TGTGCCAGCAGTCCACAGGGGAGTGCTGAAGCTTTCTTT
cdr3_aa: CASSPQGSAEAFF

j_call: TRBJ1-2
cdr3_length: 14
v_call: TRBV29-1
clone_size: .
d_call: TRBD1
cdr3_nt: TGCAGCGTTGACAGGACAGGCGATAACTATGGCTACACCTTC
cdr3_aa: CSVDRTGDNYGYTF

j_call: TRBJ1-1
cdr3_length: 15
v_call: TRBV27
clone_size: .
d_call: .
cdr3_nt: TGTGCCAGCAGTTTATCTTGGGAGGGGACCACTGAAGCTTTCTTT
cdr3_aa: CASSLSWEGTTEAFF

j_call: TRBJ2-1
cdr3_length: 13
v_call: TRBV28
clone_size: .
d_call: .
cdr3_nt: TGTGCCACTAACGGACAGATCCTTCATGAGCAGTTCTTC
cdr3_aa: CATNGQILHEQFF

j_call: TRBJ2-7
cdr3_length: 15
v_call: TRBV5-1
clone_size: .
d_call: .
cdr3_nt: TGCGCCAGCAGCTTAAGTGGGGGGCGTAAGCTCGAGCAGTACTTC
cdr3_aa: CASSLSGGRKLEQYF

j_call: TRBJ2-2
cdr3_length: 16
v_call: TRBV10-3
clone_size: .
d_call: .
cdr3_nt: TGTGCCATCAGCCGGGACTCGATGATGAACACCGGGGAGCTGTTTTTT
cdr3_aa: CAISRDSMMNTGELFF

j_call: TRBJ2-3
cdr3_length: 15
v_call: TRBV6-6
clone_size: .
d_call: .
cdr3_nt: TGTGCCAGCAGTTACTCAAGTAGGCCCACAGATACGCAGTATTTT
cdr3_aa: CASSYSSRPTDTQYF

j_call: TRBJ2-7
cdr3_length: 13
v_call: TRBV29-1
clone_size: .
d_call: TRBD2
cdr3_nt: TGCAGCGTAGCGGGGGGGAGCTCCTACGAGCAGTACTTC
cdr3_aa: CSVAGGSSYEQYF

j_call: TRBJ2-7
cdr3_length: 15
v_call: TRBV9
clone_size: .
d_call: TRBD2
cdr3_nt: TGTGCCAGCAGCAAAAGACTAGCGGGAGGTGACGAGCAGTACTTC
cdr3_aa: CASSKRLAGGDEQYF

j_call: TRBJ2-5
cdr3_length: 15
v_call: TRBV9
clone_size: .
d_call: .
cdr3_nt: TGTGCCAGCAGCGTAGAATCGCGGCGCCAAGAGACCCAGTACTTC
cdr3_aa: CASSVESRRQETQYF

j_call: TRBJ1-1
cdr3_length: 16
v_call: TRBV7-9
clone_size: .
d_call: TRBD1
cdr3_nt: TGTGCCAGCAGCTTAGCGGGAGGGGGCGCGGACACTGAAGCTTTCTTT
cdr3_aa: CASSLAGGGADTEAFF

j_call: TRBJ2-7
cdr3_length: 15
v_call: TRBV9
clone_size: .
d_call: .
cdr3_nt: TGTGCCAGCAGCGTAGAGGAGGGAAGGGGGTACGAGCAGTACTTC
cdr3_aa: CASSVEEGRGYEQYF

j_call: TRBJ2-7
cdr3_length: 13
v_call: TRBV5-1
clone_size: once
d_call: .
cdr3_nt: TGCGCCAGCAGCTTGGTAGGTACCTACGAGCAGTACTTC
cdr3_aa: CASSLVGTYEQYF

j_call: TRBJ2-7
cdr3_length: 13
v_call: TRBV6-5
clone_size: .
d_call: TRBD1
cdr3_nt: TGTGCCAGCAGTGACAGGGGGCTGTACGAGCAGTACTTC
cdr3_aa: CASSDRGLYEQYF

j_call: TRBJ2-3
cdr3_length: 15
v_call: TRBV28
clone_size: .
d_call: .
cdr3_nt: TGTGCCAGCAGCCAGGGGAGTACTAGCACAGATACGCAGTATTTT
cdr3_aa: CASSQGSTSTDTQYF

j_call: TRBJ2-1
cdr3_length: 15
v_call: TRBV6-6
clone_size: .
d_call: .
cdr3_nt: TGTGCCAGCAGTTACCCTTGGCGTGATAACAATGAGCAGTTCTTC
cdr3_aa: CASSYPWRDNNEQFF

j_call: TRBJ2-5
cdr3_length: 14
v_call: TRBV15
clone_size: once
d_call: .
cdr3_nt: TGTGCCACCAGCGCCCCGTGGGCTGGGGAGACCCAGTACTTC
cdr3_aa: CATSAPWAGETQYF

j_call: TRBJ2-1
cdr3_length: 15
v_call: TRBV11-2
clone_size: .
d_call: TRBD1
cdr3_nt: TGTGCCAGCAGCTTAGTCCCAGGGGGCGGGGATGAGCAGTTCTTC
cdr3_aa: CASSLVPGGGDEQFF

j_call: TRBJ2-7
cdr3_length: 13
v_call: TRBV11-2
clone_size: once
d_call: .
cdr3_nt: TGTGCCAGCAGCTTAGGGCAGGGGAACGAGCAGTACTTC
cdr3_aa: CASSLGQGNEQYF

j_call: TRBJ1-6
cdr3_length: 15
v_call: TRBV27
clone_size: .
d_call: TRBD1
cdr3_nt: TGTGCCAGCAGCCCCGGACAGGTTTATAATTCACCCCTCCACTTT
cdr3_aa: CASSPGQVYNSPLHF

j_call: TRBJ1-2
cdr3_length: 13
v_call: TRBV5-4
clone_size: once
d_call: .
cdr3_nt: TGTGCCAGCAGACCGACAGTTACCTATGGCTACACCTTC
cdr3_aa: CASRPTVTYGYTF

j_call: TRBJ1-1
cdr3_length: 14
v_call: TRBV9
clone_size: .
d_call: TRBD1
cdr3_nt: TGTGCCAGCAGCTTAACAGGGGGCATCACTGAAGCTTTCTTT
cdr3_aa: CASSLTGGITEAFF

j_call: TRBJ2-7
cdr3_length: 14
v_call: TRBV28
clone_size: .
d_call: TRBD2
cdr3_nt: TGTGCCAGCAGTTTACTAGCGGCATACTACGAGCAGTACTTC
cdr3_aa: CASSLLAAYYEQYF

j_call: TRBJ2-7
cdr3_length: 19
v_call: TRBV4-1
clone_size: .
d_call: .
cdr3_nt: TGCGCCAGCAGCCAAGATCCAATGACGGAGGGACGCCAGGGCAACGAGCAGTACTTC
cdr3_aa: CASSQDPMTEGRQGNEQYF

j_call: TRBJ2-7
cdr3_length: 14
v_call: TRBV27
clone_size: once
d_call: TRBD2
cdr3_nt: TGTGCCAGCAGTCTAGCGGGAGTTTCCAACGAGCAGTACTTC
cdr3_aa: CASSLAGVSNEQYF

j_call: TRBJ2-7
cdr3_length: 14
v_call: TRBV28
clone_size: .
d_call: TRBD2
cdr3_nt: TGTGCCAGCAGTTCCCTAGCGGGAGGGGGGGAGCAGTACTTC
cdr3_aa: CASSSLAGGGEQYF

j_call: TRBJ2-1
cdr3_length: 15
v_call: TRBV9
clone_size: few
d_call: TRBD2
cdr3_nt: TGTGCCAGCAGCGCTAGCGGGAGGGCCGGCGATGAGCAGTTCTTC
cdr3_aa: CASSASGRAGDEQFF

j_call: TRBJ2-5
cdr3_length: 14
v_call: TRBV7-9
clone_size: .
d_call: .
cdr3_nt: TGTGCCAGCAGCTTGCGAGGGGCCCAAGAGACCCAGTACTTC
cdr3_aa: CASSLRGAQETQYF

j_call: TRBJ2-2
cdr3_length: 15
v_call: TRBV4-1
clone_size: .
d_call: .
cdr3_nt: TGCGCCAGCAGCCCCGTGAGGACGAACACCGGGGAGCTGTTTTTT
cdr3_aa: CASSPVRTNTGELFF

j_call: TRBJ2-5
cdr3_length: 15
v_call: TRBV15
clone_size: .
d_call: TRBD1
cdr3_nt: TGTGCCACCAGCAGGGGGACAGGGGTTTCGGAGACCCAGTACTTC
cdr3_aa: CATSRGTGVSETQYF

j_call: TRBJ2-7
cdr3_length: 15
v_call: TRBV27
clone_size: .
d_call: TRBD1
cdr3_nt: TGTGCCAGCAGTTTATCGACAGGGGGTAACTACGAGCAGTACTTC
cdr3_aa: CASSLSTGGNYEQYF

j_call: TRBJ2-5
cdr3_length: 16
v_call: TRBV27
clone_size: .
d_call: .
cdr3_nt: TGTGCCAGCAGTTTATCGGTTCGGATCAATGGGGAGACCCAGTACTTC
cdr3_aa: CASSLSVRINGETQYF

j_call: TRBJ2-5
cdr3_length: 12
v_call: TRBV6-6
clone_size: .
d_call: .
cdr3_nt: TGTGCCAGCAGTTACCGCCCCGAGACCCAGTACTTC
cdr3_aa: CASSYRPETQYF

j_call: TRBJ2-2
cdr3_length: 15
v_call: TRBV19
clone_size: .
d_call: .
cdr3_nt: TGTGCCAGTAGTATCTCCGGGGTGGACACCGGGGAGCTGTTTTTT
cdr3_aa: CASSISGVDTGELFF

j_call: TRBJ2-5
cdr3_length: 15
v_call: TRBV18
clone_size: .
d_call: .
cdr3_nt: TGTGCCAGCTCACCATCCGGGCAGGGTGGAGAGACCCAGTACTTC
cdr3_aa: CASSPSGQGGETQYF

j_call: TRBJ2-6
cdr3_length: 19
v_call: TRBV10-2
clone_size: .
d_call: .
cdr3_nt: TGCGCCAGCCGTAAAGAAGTCCCCTCTGAGGCTACTGGGGCCAACGTCCTGACTTTC
cdr3_aa: CASRKEVPSEATGANVLTF

j_call: TRBJ2-1
cdr3_length: 15
v_call: TRBV7-6
clone_size: once
d_call: .
cdr3_nt: TGTGCCAGCAGCTTATTCGAACGGGAGAACAATGAGCAGTTCTTC
cdr3_aa: CASSLFERENNEQFF

j_call: TRBJ2-1
cdr3_length: 14
v_call: TRBV4-3
clone_size: .
d_call: .
cdr3_nt: TGCGCCAGCAGCCACGTCGGACGACGGGATGAGCAGTTCTTC
cdr3_aa: CASSHVGRRDEQFF

j_call: TRBJ1-1
cdr3_length: 13
v_call: TRBV9
clone_size: .
d_call: .
cdr3_nt: TGTGCCAGCAGCACCGGGGAGGGTATTGAAGCTTTCTTT
cdr3_aa: CASSTGEGIEAFF

j_call: TRBJ1-1
cdr3_length: 15
v_call: TRBV13
clone_size: .
d_call: TRBD1
cdr3_nt: TGTGCCAGCAGCAAAGTGGGGCAGGGGGACACTGAAGCTTTCTTT
cdr3_aa: CASSKVGQGDTEAFF

j_call: TRBJ2-7
cdr3_length: 14
v_call: TRBV5-1
clone_size: .
d_call: .
cdr3_nt: TGCGCCAGCAGCTGGGGCCGGGACAAGTACGAGCAGTACTTC
cdr3_aa: CASSWGRDKYEQYF

j_call: TRBJ2-1
cdr3_length: 15
v_call: TRBV9
clone_size: .
d_call: .
cdr3_nt: TGTGCCAGCAGCGTAGCCCCTGGACTAAACAATGAGCAGTTCTTC
cdr3_aa: CASSVAPGLNNEQFF

j_call: TRBJ1-2
cdr3_length: 12
v_call: TRBV6-1
clone_size: .
d_call: .
cdr3_nt: TGTGCCAGCAGTGGCGAGAGCTATGGCTACACCTTC
cdr3_aa: CASSGESYGYTF

j_call: TRBJ2-3
cdr3_length: 14
v_call: TRBV28
clone_size: .
d_call: .
cdr3_nt: TGTGCCAGCAGTTTGCTAGATTCTGCAGATACGCAGTATTTT
cdr3_aa: CASSLLDSADTQYF

j_call: TRBJ2-2
cdr3_length: 14
v_call: TRBV19
clone_size: .
d_call: .
cdr3_nt: TGTGCCAGTAGTATGTGGGAGCGAAACGGGGAGCTGTTTTTT
cdr3_aa: CASSMWERNGELFF

j_call: TRBJ2-1
cdr3_length: 17
v_call: TRBV27
clone_size: once
d_call: .
cdr3_nt: TGTGCCAGCAGTTTATTCGTAATGGGAGAGGGCGGCAATGAGCAGTTCTTC
cdr3_aa: CASSLFVMGEGGNEQFF